Listed below are T cell receptor beta chains from one sample, sequenced in a study of beta chain features in type 1 diabetes. Repertoires were generated with immunoSEQ multiplex PCR, while TCRdb's copy carries only in-frame clones and drops some. The sample lists approximately 330,000 clones, about 11% occurring once. The specimen sequenced was naive CD4+ T cells from blood. The receptors originated from a woman aged 25 to 39 in good health. Both conserved end residues are part of each CDR3. Each record gives: CDR3 length, D gene, V gene, clone size, J gene, CDR3 protein, CDR3 DNA. D genes are given only for firm matches. Some rows have no size entry. The others give once, few or many, or a class for an expanded clone.

>17|NA|TRBV4-3|few|TRBJ2-4
CASSQDIGGRAKNIQYF
TGCGCCAGCAGCCAAGATATAGGTGGGAGAGCCAAAAACATTCAGTACTTC
>14|NA|TRBV7-2|few|TRBJ1-1
CASSLSGVGTEAFF
TGTGCCAGCAGCTTAAGCGGGGTGGGCACTGAAGCTTTCTTT
>14|TRBD1|TRBV28|NA|TRBJ1-5
CASRETGGAQPQHF
TGTGCCAGCAGAGAGACAGGGGGCGCGCAGCCCCAGCATTTT
>16|NA|TRBV28|NA|TRBJ2-5
CASSIPWQGDVRAQYF
TGTGCCAGCAGTATCCCCTGGCAGGGTGACGTCCGGGCCCAGTACTTC
>16|TRBD2|TRBV28|NA|TRBJ2-3
CASGGLAAVGTDTQYF
TGTGCCAGCGGGGGACTAGCGGCGGTGGGCACAGATACGCAGTATTTT
>13|NA|TRBV30|few|TRBJ1-1
CAWSVWRRAEAFF
TGTGCCTGGAGTGTCTGGCGTCGGGCTGAAGCTTTCTTT
>15|NA|TRBV5-4|NA|TRBJ1-5
CASSFGGTSNQPQHF
TGTGCCAGCAGCTTCGGAGGCACTAGCAATCAGCCCCAGCATTTT
>12|TRBD1|TRBV19|few|TRBJ2-5
CASGQGQETQYF
TGTGCCTCGGGACAGGGGCAAGAGACCCAGTACTTC
>15|TRBD2|TRBV2|NA|TRBJ2-2
CASKSGTRNTGELFF
TGTGCCAGCAAATCCGGGACTAGGAACACCGGGGAGCTGTTTTTT
>12|NA|TRBV28|few|TRBJ2-3
CATGPITDTQYF
TGTGCCACTGGGCCCATCACAGATACGCAGTATTTT
>14|TRBD2|TRBV27|few|TRBJ2-1
CASTSSGTSNEQFF
TGTGCCAGCACTTCGTCCGGGACTAGCAATGAGCAGTTCTTC
>15|NA|TRBV6-5|NA|TRBJ2-7
CASTHGGSSSYEQYF
TGTGCCAGCACCCACGGCGGAAGTAGCTCCTACGAGCAGTACTTC
>16|TRBD1|TRBV7-9|few|TRBJ1-4
CASSPGQGARDEKLFF
TGTGCCAGCAGCCCCGGACAGGGGGCTCGTGATGAAAAACTGTTTTTT
>14|TRBD2|TRBV5-4|NA|TRBJ2-4
CASSGREPKNIQYF
TGTGCCAGCAGCGGGCGGGAGCCCAAAAACATTCAGTACTTC
>15|TRBD2|TRBV9|NA|TRBJ2-7
CASSVGLAGSYEQYF
TGTGCCAGCAGCGTAGGTCTAGCGGGGTCCTACGAGCAGTACTTC
>15|NA|TRBV18|NA|TRBJ2-1
CASSPQARPPVEQFF
TGTGCCAGCTCACCTCAAGCGAGACCACCGGTTGAGCAGTTCTTC
>14|NA|TRBV9|few|TRBJ2-7
CASSVGHGTYEQYF
TGTGCCAGCAGCGTAGGACACGGGACCTACGAGCAGTACTTC
>16|NA|TRBV7-6|few|TRBJ2-1
CASSLAGGRSYNEQFF
TGTGCCAGCAGCTTAGCTGGGGGGAGATCCTACAATGAGCAGTTCTTC
>13|NA|TRBV18|NA|TRBJ2-5
CASSLSRQETQYF
TGTGCCAGCTCACTCTCCCGCCAAGAGACCCAGTACTTC
>14|NA|TRBV25-1|few|TRBJ2-3
CASSDQGPLDTQYF
TGTGCCAGCAGTGACCAGGGGCCCCTGGATACGCAGTATTTT
>14|TRBD1|TRBV5-1|NA|TRBJ2-1
CASSFKTGVHEQFF
TGCGCCAGCAGCTTTAAGACAGGGGTACATGAGCAGTTCTTC
>15|NA|TRBV5-6|few|TRBJ2-6
CASSIRVSGANVLTF
TGTGCCAGCAGCATCAGGGTCTCTGGGGCCAACGTCCTGACTTTC
>14|TRBD2|TRBV18|NA|TRBJ2-1
CASSATSGSDEQFF
TGTGCCAGCTCAGCAACTAGCGGGAGTGATGAGCAGTTCTTC
>14|TRBD2|TRBV9|few|TRBJ2-1
CASSVASGSSEQFF
TGTGCCAGCAGCGTAGCTAGCGGGAGCTCTGAGCAGTTCTTC
>14|TRBD1|TRBV28|NA|TRBJ1-2
CASSFSGTVYGYTF
TGTGCCAGCAGTTTCTCCGGGACAGTCTATGGCTACACCTTC
>15|TRBD2|TRBV29-1|NA|TRBJ2-7
CSVEASGLAGYEQYF
TGCAGCGTTGAAGCATCGGGACTAGCGGGCTACGAGCAGTACTTC
>16|TRBD2|TRBV7-9|NA|TRBJ2-1
CASSLLSGVSYNEQFF
TGTGCCAGCAGCTTACTGAGCGGGGTATCCTACAATGAGCAGTTCTTC
>15|TRBD2|TRBV6-5|NA|TRBJ2-3
CASRPVAGYTDTQYF
TGTGCCAGCAGACCCGTAGCGGGGTACACAGATACGCAGTATTTT
>15|TRBD1|TRBV28|NA|TRBJ1-4
CASTRQGPTNEKLFF
TGTGCCAGCACCAGACAGGGACCAACTAATGAAAAACTGTTTTTT
>14|NA|TRBV6-5|few|TRBJ2-5
CASSYLASRETQYF
TGTGCCAGCAGTTACCTAGCAAGCCGGGAGACCCAGTACTTC
>14|NA|TRBV21-1|few|TRBJ2-7
CASSKEDSTYEQYF
TGTGCCAGCAGCAAAGAAGACAGTACCTACGAGCAGTACTTC
>15|NA|TRBV9|NA|TRBJ2-1
CASSVDLATSNEQFF
TGTGCCAGCAGCGTAGACCTAGCGACGAGCAATGAGCAGTTCTTC
>17|TRBD2|TRBV9|NA|TRBJ2-3
CASSPQDLAGGADTQYF
TGTGCCAGCAGCCCCCAGGATCTAGCGGGAGGGGCAGATACGCAGTATTTT
>16|TRBD1|TRBV4-2|few|TRBJ2-1
CASSQDGDRGNNEQFF
TGTGCCAGCAGCCAAGATGGAGACAGGGGCAACAATGAGCAGTTCTTC
>15|TRBD1|TRBV14|NA|TRBJ2-5
CASSPRVRTGETQYF
TGTGCCAGCAGCCCCCGAGTTCGGACAGGGGAGACCCAGTACTTC
>13|TRBD2|TRBV28|once|TRBJ2-1
CAIYSGRENEQFF
TGTGCCATATATAGCGGGAGGGAGAATGAGCAGTTCTTC
>15|TRBD2|TRBV7-9|few|TRBJ2-7
CASSFPGTSNYEQYF
TGTGCCAGCAGCTTCCCCGGGACTAGCAACTACGAGCAGTACTTC
>14|NA|TRBV7-2|few|TRBJ2-7
CASSPGQPSHEQYF
TGTGCCAGCAGCCCGGGACAACCATCACACGAGCAGTACTTC
>15|NA|TRBV7-9|NA|TRBJ2-3
CASSFGDIGADTQYF
TGTGCCAGCAGCTTTGGGGACATTGGGGCAGATACGCAGTATTTT
>13|TRBD2|TRBV19|few|TRBJ2-7
CASSTSGAYEQYF
TGTGCCAGTAGTACTAGCGGAGCCTACGAGCAGTACTTC
>15|TRBD1|TRBV28|NA|TRBJ1-1
CASRHQGAEDTEAFF
TGTGCCAGCAGGCACCAGGGGGCCGAGGACACTGAAGCTTTCTTT
>13|NA|TRBV9|few|TRBJ1-5
CASSVADYQPQHF
TGTGCCAGCAGCGTCGCAGATTATCAGCCCCAGCATTTT
>14|NA|TRBV30|NA|TRBJ2-2
CAWSRYPGTGELFF
TGTGCCTGGAGTAGGTATCCGGGCACCGGGGAGCTGTTTTTT
>16|TRBD1|TRBV27|NA|TRBJ2-6
CASSGTVLSGANVLTF
TGTGCCAGCAGTGGGACAGTCCTCTCTGGGGCCAACGTCCTGACTTTC
>14|TRBD1|TRBV11-2|few|TRBJ2-5
CASSLTGNQETQYF
TGTGCCAGCAGCTTGACAGGGAACCAAGAGACCCAGTACTTC
>17|TRBD1|TRBV5-4|few|TRBJ1-1
CASSGGGTGVLNTEAFF
TGTGCCAGCAGCGGGGGCGGGACAGGAGTCCTGAACACTGAAGCTTTCTTT
>13|NA|TRBV18|few|TRBJ2-7
CASSPTEGYEQYF
TGTGCCAGCTCACCTACTGAGGGATACGAGCAGTACTTC
>17|TRBD2|TRBV30|NA|TRBJ2-6
CAWSRTSGTSGANVLTF
TGTGCCTGGAGTCGGACTAGCGGGACCTCTGGGGCCAACGTCCTGACTTTC
>11|NA|TRBV30|NA|TRBJ2-5
CAWSARETQYF
TGTGCCTGGAGTGCTAGAGAGACCCAGTACTTC
>15|TRBD2|TRBV18|NA|TRBJ2-7
CASSPAGLASYEQYF
TGTGCCAGCTCACCCGCGGGACTAGCATCCTACGAGCAGTACTTC
>13|TRBD2|TRBV6-5|NA|TRBJ2-7
CASSVAGAYEQYF
TGTGCCAGCAGCGTAGCGGGGGCCTACGAGCAGTACTTC